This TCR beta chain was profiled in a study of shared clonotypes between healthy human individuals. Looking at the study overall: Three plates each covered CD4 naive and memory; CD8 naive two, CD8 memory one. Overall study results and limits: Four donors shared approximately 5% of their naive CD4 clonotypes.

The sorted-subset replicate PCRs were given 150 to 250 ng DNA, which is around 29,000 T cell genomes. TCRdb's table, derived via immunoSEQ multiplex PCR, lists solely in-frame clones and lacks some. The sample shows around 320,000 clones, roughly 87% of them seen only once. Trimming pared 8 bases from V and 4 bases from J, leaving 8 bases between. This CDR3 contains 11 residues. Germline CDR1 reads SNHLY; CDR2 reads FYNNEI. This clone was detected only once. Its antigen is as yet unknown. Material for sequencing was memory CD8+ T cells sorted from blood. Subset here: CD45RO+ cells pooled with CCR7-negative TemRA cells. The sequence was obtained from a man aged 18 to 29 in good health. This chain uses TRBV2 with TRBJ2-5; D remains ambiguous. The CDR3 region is CASAGAETQYF. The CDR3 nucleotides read TGTGCCAGCGCAGGAGCAGAGACCCAGTACTTC.